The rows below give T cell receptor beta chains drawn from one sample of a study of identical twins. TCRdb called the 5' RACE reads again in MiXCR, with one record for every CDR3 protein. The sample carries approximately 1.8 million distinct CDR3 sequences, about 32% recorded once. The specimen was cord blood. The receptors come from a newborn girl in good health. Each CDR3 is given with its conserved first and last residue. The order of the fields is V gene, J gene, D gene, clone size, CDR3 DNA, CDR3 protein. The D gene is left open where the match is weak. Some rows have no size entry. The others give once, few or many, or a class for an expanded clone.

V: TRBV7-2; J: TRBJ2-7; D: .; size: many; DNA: TGTGCCAGCAGCTTGATTGGGGCTTACGAGCAGTACTTC; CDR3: CASSLIGAYEQYF
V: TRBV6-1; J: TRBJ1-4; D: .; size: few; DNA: TGTGCCAGCAGTGTCCCCCCAGGCAATGAAAAACTGTTTTTT; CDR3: CASSVPPGNEKLFF
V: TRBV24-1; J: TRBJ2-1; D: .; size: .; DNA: TGTGCCACCGGTGGAGGGCATGAGCAGTTCTTC; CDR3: CATGGGHEQFF
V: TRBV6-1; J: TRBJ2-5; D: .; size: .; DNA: TGTGCCAGCAGTGAAGGTAGACAGGTTTTCAATGAGCAGTACTTC; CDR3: CASSEGRQVFNEQYF
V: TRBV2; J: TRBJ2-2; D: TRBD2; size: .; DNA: TGTGCCAGCAGGAGGCCTAGCGGGACGCAATCGAACACCGGGGAGCTGTTTTTT; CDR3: CASRRPSGTQSNTGELFF
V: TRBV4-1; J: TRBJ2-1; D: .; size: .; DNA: TGCGCCAGCAGCCAAGATTATGGGGGCTACGAGCAGTTCTTC; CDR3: CASSQDYGGYEQFF
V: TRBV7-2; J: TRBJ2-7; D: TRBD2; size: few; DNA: TGTGCCAGCAGCTTAGCGGGAGGGCCTGGTTACGAGCAGTACTTC; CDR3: CASSLAGGPGYEQYF
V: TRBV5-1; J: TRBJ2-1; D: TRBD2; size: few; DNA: TGCGCCAGCAGCTTGCGGTTGAGCGGGGGGTACAATGAGCAGTTCTTC; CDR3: CASSLRLSGGYNEQFF
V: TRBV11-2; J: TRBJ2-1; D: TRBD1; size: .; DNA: TGTGCCAGCAGACCTAGGACAGGGGGCTCCTACAATGAGCAGTTCTTC; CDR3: CASRPRTGGSYNEQFF
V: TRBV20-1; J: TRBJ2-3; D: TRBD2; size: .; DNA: TGCAGTGCTAGAGATCGTTCCCTCCTAGCGGGAGTCCCAGATACGCAGTATTTT; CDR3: CSARDRSLLAGVPDTQYF
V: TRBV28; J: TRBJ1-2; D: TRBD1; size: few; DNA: TGTGCCAGCATAGATGACAGGGGATATGGCTACACCTTC; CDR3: CASIDDRGYGYTF
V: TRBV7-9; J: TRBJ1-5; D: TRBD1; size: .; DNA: TGTGCCAGCAGCTTCGGAACAGGGGCCAGTCAGCCCCAGCATTTT; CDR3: CASSFGTGASQPQHF
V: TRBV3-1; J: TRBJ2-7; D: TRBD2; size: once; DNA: TGTGCCGGCTCCCAGAAGACGGGGGGACCCTACGAGCAGTACTTC; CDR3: CAGSQKTGGPYEQYF
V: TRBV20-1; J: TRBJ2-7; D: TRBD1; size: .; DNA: TGCAGTGCTCAAGGACAGGGCGATTCCTACGAGCAGTACTTC; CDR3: CSAQGQGDSYEQYF
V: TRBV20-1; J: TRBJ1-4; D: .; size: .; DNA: TGCAGTGCCACAGGGCGGGATGAAAAACTGTTTTTT; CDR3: CSATGRDEKLFF
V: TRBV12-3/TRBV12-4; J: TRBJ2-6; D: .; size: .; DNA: TGTGCCAGCAGTTTACAGGTCTCTGGGGCCAACGTCCTGACTTTC; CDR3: CASSLQVSGANVLTF
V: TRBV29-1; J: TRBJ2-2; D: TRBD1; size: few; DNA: TGCAGCGTTGAAGGACAGGGCGGGGAGCTGTTTTTT; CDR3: CSVEGQGGELFF
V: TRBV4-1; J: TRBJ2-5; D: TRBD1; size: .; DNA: TGCGCCAGCAGCCAAGTCCGGACAGGTGTCAAGAGGGAAGAGACCCAGTACTTC; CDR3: CASSQVRTGVKREETQYF
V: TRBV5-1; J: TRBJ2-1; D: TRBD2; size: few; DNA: TGCGCCAGCAGCTATGGACTAGCGGGATTGGATGAGCAGTTCTTC; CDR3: CASSYGLAGLDEQFF
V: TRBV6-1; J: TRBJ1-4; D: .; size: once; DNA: TGTGCCAGCAAAGTGGGGGCAGCTAATGAAAAACTGTTTTTT; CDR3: CASKVGAANEKLFF
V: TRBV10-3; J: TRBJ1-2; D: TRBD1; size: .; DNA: TGTGCCATCAGTGGGGGGACAGGGAACTATGGCTACACCTTC; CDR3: CAISGGTGNYGYTF
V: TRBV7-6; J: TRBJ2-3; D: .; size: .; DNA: TGTGCCAGCAGCTTGGCGACTGCCTCTCACTACACAGATACGCAGTATTTT; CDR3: CASSLATASHYTDTQYF
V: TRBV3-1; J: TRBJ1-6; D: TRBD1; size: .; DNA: TGTGCCAGCAGCCGCCGCGGGGACAGGGTTAATTCACCCCCCCACTTT; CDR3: CASSRRGDRVNSPPHF
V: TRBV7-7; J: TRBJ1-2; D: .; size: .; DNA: TGTGCCAGCAGCTTACAGGACCCGAACTATAAATATGGCTACACCTTC; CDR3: CASSLQDPNYKYGYTF
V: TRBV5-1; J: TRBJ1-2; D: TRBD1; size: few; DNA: TGCGCCAGCAGCCGGATGGGACAGGGGGGCTATGGCTACACCTTC; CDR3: CASSRMGQGGYGYTF
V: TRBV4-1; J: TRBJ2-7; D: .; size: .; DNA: TGCGCCAGCAGCCAAATTCTTATCGGGAGCTCCTACGAGCAGTACTTC; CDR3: CASSQILIGSSYEQYF
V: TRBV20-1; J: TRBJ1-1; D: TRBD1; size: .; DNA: TGCAGTGCTGTGACAGGGGGCATCACTGAAGCTTTCTTT; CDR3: CSAVTGGITEAFF
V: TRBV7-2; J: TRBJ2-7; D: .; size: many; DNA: TGTGCCAGCAGCTTAACTGTCCGGTTTGACGAGCAGTACTTC; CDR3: CASSLTVRFDEQYF
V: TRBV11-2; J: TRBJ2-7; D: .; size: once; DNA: TGTGCCAGCAGCGCCAATCAGAGGGTCTACGAGCAGTACTTC; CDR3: CASSANQRVYEQYF
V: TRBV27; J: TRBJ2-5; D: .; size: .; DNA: TGTGCCAGCAGTTCCTCCAAGACTAGGGGCAATGAGCAGTACTTC; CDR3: CASSSSKTRGNEQYF
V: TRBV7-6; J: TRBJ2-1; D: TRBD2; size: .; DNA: TGTGCCAGCAGCTTAGCTCCTAAACTAGCGGGACGATACAATGAGCAGTTCTTC; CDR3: CASSLAPKLAGRYNEQFF
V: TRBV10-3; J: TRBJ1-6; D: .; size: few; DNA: TGTGCCATCAGTGAGTTAGGGCAGGGGAATTCACCCCTCCACTTT; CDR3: CAISELGQGNSPLHF
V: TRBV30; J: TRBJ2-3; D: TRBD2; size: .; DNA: TGTGCCTGGAGTTTGCGGGGGTTACTCACAGATACGCAGTATTTT; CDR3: CAWSLRGLLTDTQYF
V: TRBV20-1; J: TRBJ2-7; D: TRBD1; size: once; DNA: TGCAGTGCCGTTAGACCGGGACAGGGGGAGCAGTACTTC; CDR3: CSAVRPGQGEQYF
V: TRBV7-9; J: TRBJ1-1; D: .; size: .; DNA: TGTGCCAGCAGCTTAGCGTCTATGGGGGGAGCTTTCTTT; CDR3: CASSLASMGGAFF
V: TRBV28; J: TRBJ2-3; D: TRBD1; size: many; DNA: TGTGCCAGCAGCTCCGGGACAGGACACACAGATACGCAGTATTTT; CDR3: CASSSGTGHTDTQYF
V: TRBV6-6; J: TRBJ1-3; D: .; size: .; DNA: TGTGCCAGCAGTTACTCGAGGGCTAACTCTGGAAACACCATATATTTT; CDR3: CASSYSRANSGNTIYF
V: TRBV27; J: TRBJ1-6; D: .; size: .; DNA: TGTGCCACCGGAGGCACGGGGCATAATTCACCCCTCCACTTT; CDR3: CATGGTGHNSPLHF
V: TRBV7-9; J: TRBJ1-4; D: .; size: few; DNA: TGTGCCAGCAAGCGGGGCATCGGTGAAAAACTGTTTTTT; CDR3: CASKRGIGEKLFF
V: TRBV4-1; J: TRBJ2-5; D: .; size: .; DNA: TGCGCCAGCAGCCAGAGTAGCGAGAACTCCTACAATGAGCAGTACTTC; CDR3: CASSQSSENSYNEQYF
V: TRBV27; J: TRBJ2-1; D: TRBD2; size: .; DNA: TGTGCCAGCAGTTTTAGCGGGAGAAGCGGCGATGAGCAGTTCTTC; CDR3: CASSFSGRSGDEQFF
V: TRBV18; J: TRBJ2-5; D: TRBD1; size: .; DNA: TGTGCCAGCTCACCGCAGGGACAGTCAGAGACCCAGTACTTC; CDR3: CASSPQGQSETQYF
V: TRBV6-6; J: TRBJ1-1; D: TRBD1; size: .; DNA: TGTGCCAGCAGTTACGGTCCAACAGGGGGGACTGAAGCTTTCTTT; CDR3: CASSYGPTGGTEAFF
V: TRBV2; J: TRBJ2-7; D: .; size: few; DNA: TGTGCCAGCTTAAGCATTCCCTACGAGCAGTACTTC; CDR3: CASLSIPYEQYF
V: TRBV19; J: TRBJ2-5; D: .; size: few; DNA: TGTGCCAGTAGTATAGCGCAGGAGACCCAGTACTTC; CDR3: CASSIAQETQYF
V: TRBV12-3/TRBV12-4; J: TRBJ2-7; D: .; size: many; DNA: TGTGCCAGCAGTTCTGGCAGGGGCGACGAGCAGTACTTC; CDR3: CASSSGRGDEQYF